These T cell receptor beta chains were read from a single sample in a study of shared clonotypes between healthy human individuals. Sequencing was performed with immunoSEQ multiplex PCR; in TCRdb, only in-frame clones are kept and a portion is missing. This table has over 1.4 million clones, roughly 96% appearing once. The source material was naive CD4+ T cells sorted from blood. All receptors come from a man aged 30-40 years in good health. CDR3s include the opening cysteine and the closing phenylalanine or tryptophan. The order of the fields is V gene, D gene, J gene, CDR3 length, clone size, CDR3 DNA, CDR3 protein. A D gene is named only where the DNA matches it firmly. Size is omitted from some rows. Given values are once, few, many or a class for expanded clones.

>TRBV7-9|TRBD1|TRBJ2-3|16|NA
TGTGCCAGCAGCTTAGGTGTGCGACAGGGGCCTAATACGCAGTATTTT
CASSLGVRQGPNTQYF
>TRBV2|NA|TRBJ2-7|14|NA
TGTGCCAGCAGAAACACAGGGGGGGGTAACGAGCAGTACTTC
CASRNTGGGNEQYF
>TRBV19|NA|TRBJ2-7|13|once
TGTGCCAGTAGCCAAGACAACTCCTACGAGCAGTACTTC
CASSQDNSYEQYF
>TRBV27|TRBD2|TRBJ2-2|19|NA
TGTGCCAGCAGGAACCTAGCGGGAGTACTCCCTGGGGGCACCGGGGAGCTGTTTTTT
CASRNLAGVLPGGTGELFF
>TRBV6-5|NA|TRBJ1-3|14|NA
TGTGCCAGCAGTTACGGGACACTAGGAAACACCATATATTTT
CASSYGTLGNTIYF
>TRBV19|TRBD2|TRBJ2-3|18|NA
TGTGCCAGTAGTATGGACCTCGGGACTAGCGGGGACACAGATACGCAGTATTTT
CASSMDLGTSGDTDTQYF
>TRBV10-3|TRBD1|TRBJ1-2|13|NA
TGTGCCATCAGTGAGTCAGGGGGCAATGGCTACACCTTC
CAISESGGNGYTF
>TRBV28|NA|TRBJ1-1|16|NA
TGTGCCAGCAGTAGTCGGTTGGGGGCCCGGGACACTGAAGCTTTCTTT
CASSSRLGARDTEAFF
>TRBV5-6|TRBD1|TRBJ1-1|14|once
TGTGCCAGCAGCGCTAGACAGGGTAACACTGAAGCTTTCTTT
CASSARQGNTEAFF
>TRBV6-1|TRBD1|TRBJ2-1|19|NA
TGTGCCAGCAGTGAAGTAGGGACAGGGAATATAGGACGTTACAATGAGCAGTTCTTC
CASSEVGTGNIGRYNEQFF
>TRBV4-1|NA|TRBJ2-1|17|NA
TGCGCCAGCAGCCAATCCCCGGCGGTAGGCTCCTACAATGAGCAGTTCTTC
CASSQSPAVGSYNEQFF
>TRBV10-2|TRBD1|TRBJ2-7|17|NA
TGCGCCAGCAGTGAGGCAACCAGACGACAGGGGTTCTACGAGCAGTACTTC
CASSEATRRQGFYEQYF
>TRBV7-3|NA|TRBJ2-5|15|NA
TGTGCCAGCAGCCCCTCCGGGACCACTCAAGAGACCCAGTACTTC
CASSPSGTTQETQYF
>TRBV19|TRBD2|TRBJ2-3|13|NA
TGTGCCAGTAGTTCGACTAGCGGGAGTGTGGGGTATTTT
CASSSTSGSVGYF
>TRBV27|NA|TRBJ1-4|16|NA
TGTGCCAGCAGACTCTACTCGCAGGGTAGAAATGAAAAACTGTTTTTT
CASRLYSQGRNEKLFF
>TRBV5-5|TRBD1|TRBJ1-5|17|once
TGTGCCAGCAGCTCCCAACACACGACAGGGGGCAATCAGCCCCAGCATTTT
CASSSQHTTGGNQPQHF
>TRBV6-6|TRBD1|TRBJ1-2|15|NA
TGTGCCAGCAGTTACCTAGGACAGGGGGCTAATGGCTACACCTTC
CASSYLGQGANGYTF
>TRBV14|TRBD2|TRBJ2-7|22|NA
TGTGCCAGCAGCCAAGTGCTCCCTAGGGGCCTAACGACTAGCGGGGGGATCTACGAGCAGTACTTC
CASSQVLPRGLTTSGGIYEQYF
>TRBV9|TRBD1|TRBJ2-7|15|once
TGTGCCAGCAGCGCCCCGGGACAGGGGGCGAACGAGCAGTACTTC
CASSAPGQGANEQYF
>TRBV5-6|TRBD2|TRBJ2-1|14|NA
TGTGCCAGCACCCCCGGGGGGAGAGACAATGAGCAGTTCTTC
CASTPGGRDNEQFF
>TRBV2|TRBD2|TRBJ2-2|15|NA
TGTGCCAGCAGTGTGCGGGAGGGGTACACCGGGGAGCTGTTTTTT
CASSVREGYTGELFF
>TRBV15|TRBD1|TRBJ2-2|15|NA
TGTGCCACCAGCAGAGAACAGGGGCCCACCGGGGAGCTGTTTTTT
CATSREQGPTGELFF
>TRBV7-8|NA|TRBJ2-7|11|NA
TGTGCCAGCAGCTCCCTCTACGAGCAGTACTTC
CASSSLYEQYF
>TRBV5-1|NA|TRBJ2-3|11|NA
TGCGCCAGCAGCTCTCAGCAACGGCAGTATTTT
CASSSQQRQYF
>TRBV5-5|NA|TRBJ2-7|14|NA
TGTGCCAGCAGCTTGGCTGGGGGGCCCTACGAGCAGTACTTC
CASSLAGGPYEQYF
>TRBV7-6|NA|TRBJ2-2|18|NA
TGTGCCAGCAGCTCTTTGACTCTCGGACGGCCCAGCACCGGGGAGCTGTTTTTT
CASSSLTLGRPSTGELFF
>TRBV19|NA|TRBJ2-5|15|NA
TGTGCCAGTAGTATAGATTTAGGGGCGCAAGAGACCCAGTACTTC
CASSIDLGAQETQYF
>TRBV25-1|NA|TRBJ2-4|15|NA
TGTGCCAGCAGGGGGGGTCCGGAAGCCAAAAACATTCAGTACTTC
CASRGGPEAKNIQYF
>TRBV28|NA|TRBJ2-2|10|few
TGTCTCAGAGGGACCGGGGAGCTGTTTTTT
CLRGTGELFF
>TRBV5-1|NA|TRBJ1-2|16|NA
TGCGCCAGCAGCAACGAACCGGGACGGCAAAACTATGGCTACACCTTC
CASSNEPGRQNYGYTF